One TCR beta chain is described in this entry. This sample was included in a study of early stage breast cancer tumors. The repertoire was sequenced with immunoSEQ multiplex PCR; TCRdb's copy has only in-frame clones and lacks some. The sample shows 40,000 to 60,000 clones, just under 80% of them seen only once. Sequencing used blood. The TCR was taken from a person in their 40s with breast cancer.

This CDR3 is CASSASSQSQETQYF. In DNA form, the CDR3 reads TGTGCCAGCAGTGCAAGCAGCCAATCCCAAGAGACCCAGTACTTC. This chain connects TRBV2 to TRBJ2-5; no clear D gene. V was cut by 4 bases and J by 1 base, with 13 bases left in between. CDR1 and CDR2 (germline): SNHLY, FYNNEI. The CDR3 spans 15 residues.